The clone carrying this TCR beta chain was seen a single time. TCRdb's copy holds only in-frame clones and misses some; the assay was immunoSEQ multiplex PCR. The sample carries about 120,000 clones, about nine tenths recorded once. The data derive from a study of control samples from healthy donors and cancer patients. V shed 7 bases, J shed 0 bases, and the junction held 5 bases outside the gene matches. This CDR3 comprises 13 residues. Per the germline V gene, CDR1 is SQVTM and CDR2 is ANQGSEA. Source material: blood. The rearrangement joins TRBV29-1 to TRBJ2-5; 7 bases are shared with TRBD2. The sequence derives from a man aged 40-50 years in good health. The CDR3 spells CSGGGVDQETQYF. CDR3 coding DNA: TGCAGCGGGGGGGGTGTGGACCAAGAGACCCAGTACTTC.